One T cell receptor beta chain is described in this entry. Its antigen has not been determined. No per-base quality is available; no much larger clone lies one base away. Relative to germline, V is 4 bases shorter and J is 2 bases shorter, with 14 bases between their ends. The CDR3 contains 15 residues, cysteine and phenylalanine counted. Kept here is only the CDR3 DNA, which spans 45 bases and is read in frame from base 1. Taken from the germline V gene, the CDR1 and CDR2 loops are MNHNS and SASEGT. Using the deep immunoSEQ assay, multiplex PCR amplified TCR CDR3 regions from genomic DNA. Genomic DNA extracted from each cell subset was distributed evenly over all wells of several immunoSEQ 96-well plates, and each plate served as one replicate. For sorted subsets, each replicate PCR was loaded with roughly 200 ng genomic DNA, equivalent to about 30,000 T cell genomes. Purified libraries were quantified with a Qubit 3.0 fluorometer, sized on a Bioanalyzer 2100, and re-quantified with the KAPA Library Quantification kit. Every immunoSEQ 96-well plate was sequenced on a dedicated single-read 150-cycle Illumina NextSeq 550 flow cell. The authors processed their data as follows. Because only junctional sequences without quality scores were contained in the immunoSEQ output, filtering matching that applied to full-length reads could not be performed. Sequences were annotated with PyIR, a Python wrapper for IgBLAST v1.9, using IMGT germline references to assign V/J genes and CDR3. Any read was removed if the V/J assignment was weak (E-value above 1e-6), the CDR3 was missing, or the read contained stop codons, out-of-frame junctions, or ambiguous translated residues. V3J clonotypes were defined as sequences sharing the same inferred V gene, J gene, and CDR3 amino acid sequence. Percentage overlap between repertoires was calculated by dividing the number of shared unique clonotypes by the size of the smaller repertoire. Richness of each repertoire was evaluated using RTK rarefaction, the Chao1 estimator, and Recon v2.1 estimates of unobserved clonotypes. Generation probabilities were computed with OLGA for all TCRbeta clonotypes obtained by the gDNA method from several donors. TCRdb mirrors the immuneACCESS table, restricted to in-frame sequences. Some clones are absent from its copies; in checked studies, under half trace to an unresolved V gene, and the reason for the others is unknown. The D gene and trimming were derived from the DNA, and the V and J assignments and clone size from that table. A total of 2,500,000 or so clones appear in this sample, more than 90% of them only once. The top ten clonotypes cover roughly 0.15% of the sample.

Donors were healthy HIV-negative adults with no recently reported acute infections or vaccinations. All donors were Caucasian adults living in Nashville, Tennessee, USA. CD4+ T cells were enriched through magnetic negative selection, after which naive cells were positively selected on CD45RA and the remaining negative fraction served as the memory subset. Blood was obtained by leukapheresis, after which PBMCs were separated by Ficoll-Histopaque density gradient centrifugation and cryopreserved in liquid nitrogen vapor phase. Purity and quantity of every magnetically sorted T cell population were checked by analytical flow cytometry. From each sorted fraction, genomic DNA was isolated and quantified by UV absorbance on a Nanodrop 2000c. This sample stems from a study of shared clonotypes between healthy human individuals (TCRdb year 2020). Notes on the research overall: A couple of women and a few men aged 18 to 49 years were included in the cohort. To estimate repertoire size and how much clonotypes are shared between individuals, the study performed deep sequencing of blood TCR repertoires from roughly five healthy adults. For each donor, CD4 naive and CD4 memory were each run on three plates, CD8 naive on two plates, and CD8 memory on one plate. Per donor, leukapheresis produced somewhere between about 0.9 and 9.5 billion PBMCs. Different laboratories and diverse techniques were used to prepare libraries and sequence TCR repertoires, to increase sequencing depth and limit assay-specific biases. Broader findings and caveats from the paper: Naive subsets generally had larger estimated clonotype richness than memory subsets. Compared with non-shared clonotypes, clonotypes shared by all four sorted-subset donors had higher generation probabilities. When several donors were compared, the shared fraction of clonotypes was around 5% for naive CD4, approximately 3.3% for naive CD8, 2% to 2.5% for memory CD4, and under 0.5% for memory CD8. Only blood was sampled, and tissue TCR repertoires likely differ from those in blood. Based on pairwise subsampling, the degree of clonotype sharing among donors was expected to be affected by sequencing depth. Even with the large sequencing depth, rarefaction of the sorted-subset datasets indicated that sequencing was incomplete. Because the study included a small number of donors, the genetic and exposure-history diversity represented was limited.

The sequenced material came from naive CD4+ T cells sorted from blood. What this sample's cell subset or site label stands for: CD45RA+ positively selected. The rearrangement joined TRBV6-1 to TRBJ1-2; 5 matching bases give a weak D call of TRBD1. This clonotype was sampled from a young man in good health. The CDR3 loop reads CASSGRAASNYGYTF. The sequenced DNA is TGTGCCAGCAGTGGCAGGGCAGCCTCCAACTATGGCTACACCTTC.